Listed below are T cell receptor beta chains from one sample, sequenced in a study of shared clonotypes between healthy human individuals. Sequencing was performed with immunoSEQ multiplex PCR; in TCRdb, only in-frame clones are kept and a portion is missing. The sample consists of hundreds of thousands of clones, about 95% of them appearing once. Input material: naive CD8+ T cells sorted from blood. Receptors were obtained from a woman in her 30s in good health. CDR3s include the opening cysteine and the closing phenylalanine or tryptophan. Each record gives: clone size, V gene, J gene, CDR3 protein. A clone size is listed for some rows: how often the clone was seen (once, few, many), or a class if it is expanded.

-	TRBV6-1	TRBJ2-7	CASSESWGQAVKVYEQYF
-	TRBV28	TRBJ2-5	CASRQSTGIATQYF
-	TRBV28	TRBJ2-7	CASSPLSGDSYEQYF
-	TRBV27	TRBJ2-7	CASSLRSAGGLYEQYF
-	TRBV28	TRBJ2-1	CASSPSSYNEQFF
-	TRBV5-5	TRBJ1-3	CASSSISGPISGNTIYF
-	TRBV28	TRBJ1-1	CASSSHAEEYTEAFF
-	TRBV4-1	TRBJ1-2	CASSQAGGPWGYTF
-	TRBV6-1	TRBJ2-3	CASSELRLSTDTQYF
-	TRBV7-6	TRBJ2-1	CASSPIAGGPGEQFF
-	TRBV28	TRBJ1-5	CASRQTGSNQPQHF
-	TRBV5-6	TRBJ1-1	CASSSGQGGAFF
-	TRBV2	TRBJ2-5	CASRYRGQQETQYF
-	TRBV27	-	CASSLFAGDREQYF
-	TRBV20-1	TRBJ2-7	CSALWPYEQYF
-	TRBV11-3	TRBJ1-2	CASTRRDGPLGYTF
-	TRBV4-2	-	CASSQETGQYEQYF
-	TRBV6-6	TRBJ2-1	CATMAEVGDEQFF
-	TRBV6-1	TRBJ2-7	CASTPSRSLEQYF
-	TRBV27	TRBJ1-3	CASSPLAGSPGNTIYF
-	TRBV28	TRBJ1-2	CASSSDRYGYTF
once	TRBV7-9	TRBJ2-7	CASSYSTAGHEQYF
-	TRBV4-1	TRBJ2-6	CASSQRKVPGQGSGANVLTF
-	TRBV27	TRBJ1-1	CASSLHLRDTLTEAFF
-	TRBV5-4	TRBJ1-4	CASSLEAGRLFF
-	TRBV6-6	TRBJ1-5	CASSLGTAIAHGRHF
-	TRBV5-8	TRBJ2-7	CASSLVRGNEQYF
-	TRBV9	TRBJ2-4	CASGVGLIQYF